These 4 T cell receptor beta chains originate from one sample sequenced in a study of T cell changes during pregnancy in multiple sclerosis. TCRdb's copy holds only in-frame clones and misses some; the assay was immunoSEQ multiplex PCR. This table holds 42,000 or so clones, 87% found once. The sample here was CD4+ T cells from peripheral blood mononuclear cells, taken after pregnancy. The receptors come from a female donor with multiple sclerosis, enrolled in a pregnancy study.

The J gene is TRBJ2-6, the V gene TRBV28; possible D gene TRBD2, 6 bases. V was trimmed by 6 bases and J by 0 bases, leaving 12 bases between them. The CDR3 extends over 16 amino acids. Looked up from germline, CDR1 is MDHEN and CDR2 is SYDVKM. In DNA, the CDR3 is TGTGCCAGCAGATTGGGCGGGGTCTCTGGGGCCAACGTCCTGACTTTC. This sequence encodes CASRLGGVSGANVLTF. Using reference TRBV28 and TRBJ2-6 for the parts outside the CDR3, the full variable domain is DVKVTQSSRYLVKRTGEKVFLECVQDMDHENMFWYRQDPGLGLRLIYFSYDVKMKEKGDIPEGYSVSREKKERFSLILESASTNQTSMYLCASRLGGVSGANVLTFGAGSRLTVL.

The rearrangement links TRBV7-9 to TRBJ2-2, with D possibly matching TRBD2 (6 bases). Looked up from germline, CDR1 is SEHNR and CDR2 is FQNEAQ (reference sequence). The V end lost 1 base, the J end lost 4 bases, and 7 bases lay between the germline ends. The CDR3 is 14 amino acids. DNA of the CDR3: TGTGCCAGCAGCTTAGTGGAGGGCACCGGGGAGCTGTTTTTT. Its protein product is CASSLVEGTGELFF.

The genes are TRBV2 and TRBJ2-3; weak D call: TRBD1 (7 bases). CDR3 length: 17 residues. Germline CDR1 SNHLY, CDR2 FYNNEI. V shed 7 bases and J shed 0 bases, with 20 bases lying between them. This CDR3 is CASNRGGGTASTDTQYF. CDR3 in DNA: TGTGCCAGCAACCGTGGGGGCGGGACAGCTAGCACAGATACGCAGTATTTT.

The rearrangement links TRBV5-1 to TRBJ2-3; D is ambiguous. Trimming took off 2 bases at V and 5 bases at J, with 6 bases between the two ends. Germline lookup yields CDR1 SGHRS and CDR2 YFSETQ. CDR3 length: 12 amino acids. CDR3 in amino acids: CASSFTGDTQYF. The CDR3 DNA reads TGCGCCAGCAGCTTTACCGGAGATACGCAGTATTTT.